This TCR beta chain originates from a study of long-term antiretroviral therapy in people with HIV. A note on this clone: Its ends do not fully match the called genes, so a read error is possible.

The CDR3 spans 13 residues. Germline CDR1 is SSHAT and CDR2 is FNYEAQ (reference sequence). Researchers ran immunoSEQ v3.0 at survey level. The data were produced by immunoSEQ multiplex PCR, yet TCRdb's version contains in-frame clones alone and is incomplete. Among 35,000 to 55,000 clones listed, about 95% were seen once. The rearrangement links TRBV7-7 to TRBJ2-1, with a possible D match to TRBD2 (5 bases). Sequencing used unsorted PBMCs, obtained 3.7 years after starting antiretroviral therapy. The clonotype originates from a woman between 45 and 60 years old with HIV. This CDR3 is CASSLAQVGEQFF. The CDR3 bases are TGTGCTAGCAGCTTAGCGCAGGTTGGTGAGCAGTTCTTC.